The clone carrying this TCR beta chain was picked up a small number of times. Its antigen is not known. The data originate from a study of T cell repertoires in cytomegalovirus infection. Whole-study context: HLA-B-restricted CMV epitopes that are well studied, plus recently identified HLA-C-restricted ones, were used by the study. Study-wide findings and caveats: People with CMV and the relevant HLA were identified by cumulative public TCR beta family frequency.

Using its own MiXCR run on the reads, TCRdb lists one record per CDR3 protein. The table shows a few hundred thousand distinct CDR3 sequences, with 25% occurring only once. The CDR3 totals 10 residues. Per germline, CDR1 SQVTM and CDR2 ANQGSEA. The receptor's source is a human donor in good health (CMV status not recorded). Some clones in this sample may be carry-over from other donors' samples. The sequencing used cultured PBMCs, collected from culture after CMV antigen stimulation. This chain links TRBV29-1 with TRBJ1-2; D remains ambiguous. In DNA form, the CDR3 reads TGCAGTTCGTCCGACTATGGCTACACCTTC. It yields the protein CSSSDYGYTF.